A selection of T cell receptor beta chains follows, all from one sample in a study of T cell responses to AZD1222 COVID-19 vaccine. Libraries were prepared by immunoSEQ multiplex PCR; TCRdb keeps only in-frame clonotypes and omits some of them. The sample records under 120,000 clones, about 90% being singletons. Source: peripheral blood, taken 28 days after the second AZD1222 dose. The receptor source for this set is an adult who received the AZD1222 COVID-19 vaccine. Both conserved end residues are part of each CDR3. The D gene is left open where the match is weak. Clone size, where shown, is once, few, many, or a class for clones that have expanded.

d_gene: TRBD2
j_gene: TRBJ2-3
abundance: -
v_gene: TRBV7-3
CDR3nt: TGTGCCAGCAGCTTAACCGGGAGGGGCACAGATACGCAGTATTTT
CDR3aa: CASSLTGRGTDTQYF

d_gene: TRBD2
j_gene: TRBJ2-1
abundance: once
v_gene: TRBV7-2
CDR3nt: TGTGCCAGCAGCTTTAGCGGGAGGAGATCCAATGAGCAGTTCTTC
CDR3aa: CASSFSGRRSNEQFF

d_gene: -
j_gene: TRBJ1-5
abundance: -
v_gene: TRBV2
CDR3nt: TGTGCCAGCACAGGTCAGGGGTTGGTCGGTCAGCCCCAGCATTTT
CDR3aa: CASTGQGLVGQPQHF

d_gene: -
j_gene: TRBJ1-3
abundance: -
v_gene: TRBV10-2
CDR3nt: TGCGCCAGCAGTGAGCCGTTTGTCACGGGAGGAAACACCATATATTTT
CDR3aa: CASSEPFVTGGNTIYF

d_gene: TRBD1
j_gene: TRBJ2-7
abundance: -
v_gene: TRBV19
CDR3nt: TGTGCCAGTAGTATGGGCTGGACCGGGACAGGGGACGAGCAGTACTTC
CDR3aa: CASSMGWTGTGDEQYF

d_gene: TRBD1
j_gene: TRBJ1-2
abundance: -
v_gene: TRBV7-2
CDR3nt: TGTGCCAGCAGCTGGGGACAGACCTATGGCTACACCTTC
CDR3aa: CASSWGQTYGYTF

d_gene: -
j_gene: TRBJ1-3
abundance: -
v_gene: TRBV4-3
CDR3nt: TGCGCCAGCAGCCAAGATCGACGGGCAATCTCTGGAAACACCATATATTTT
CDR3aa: CASSQDRRAISGNTIYF

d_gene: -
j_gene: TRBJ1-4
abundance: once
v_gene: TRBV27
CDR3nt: TGTGCCAGCAGTCCGGCGGGACACTATAATGAAAAACTGTTTTTT
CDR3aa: CASSPAGHYNEKLFF

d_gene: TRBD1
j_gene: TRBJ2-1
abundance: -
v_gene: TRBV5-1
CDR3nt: TGCGCCAGCAGCTTGGGTCGGGACAGGGGAGTTTACAATGAGCAGTTCTTC
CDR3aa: CASSLGRDRGVYNEQFF

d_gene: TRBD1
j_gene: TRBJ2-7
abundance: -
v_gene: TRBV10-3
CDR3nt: TGTGCCATCAGTGGGACCGGGACAGTATACGAGCAGTACTTC
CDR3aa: CAISGTGTVYEQYF

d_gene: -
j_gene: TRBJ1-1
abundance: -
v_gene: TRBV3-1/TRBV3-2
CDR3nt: TGTGCCAGCAGCCAGGGGCTGATGGGGCCTGAAGCTTTCTTT
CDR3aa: CASSQGLMGPEAFF

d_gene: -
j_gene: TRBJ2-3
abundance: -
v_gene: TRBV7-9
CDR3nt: TGTGCCAGCACGGGTACAGATACGCAGTATTTT
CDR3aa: CASTGTDTQYF

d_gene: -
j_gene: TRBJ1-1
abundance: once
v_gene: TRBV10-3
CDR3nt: TGTGCCATCAGTGAGAAAGCTATAGCCACTTGGACTGAAGCTTTCTTT
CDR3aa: CAISEKAIATWTEAFF

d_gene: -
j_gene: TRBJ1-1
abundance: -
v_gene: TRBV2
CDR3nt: TGTGCCAGCGGAGGGAAGGGGTTCATACCGATGACCACTGAAGCTTTCTTT
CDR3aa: CASGGKGFIPMTTEAFF

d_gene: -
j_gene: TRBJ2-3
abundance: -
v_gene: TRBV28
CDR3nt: TGTGCCAGCTCCTGGGGGGCCGGGGGTACGCAGTATTTT
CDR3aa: CASSWGAGGTQYF

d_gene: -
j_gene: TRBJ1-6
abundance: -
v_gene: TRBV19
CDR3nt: TGTGCCAGTAGTGTGCGGGCAGATAATTCACCCCTCCACTTT
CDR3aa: CASSVRADNSPLHF

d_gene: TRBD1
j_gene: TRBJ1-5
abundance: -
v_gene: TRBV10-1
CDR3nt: TGCGCCAGCATGCCTTTCACAGGGGGTGCCAGTCAGCCCCAGCATTTT
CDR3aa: CASMPFTGGASQPQHF

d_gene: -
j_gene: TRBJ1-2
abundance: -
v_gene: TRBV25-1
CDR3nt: TGTGCCAGCAGTGTGGGGGGCACATATGGCTACACCTTC
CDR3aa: CASSVGGTYGYTF

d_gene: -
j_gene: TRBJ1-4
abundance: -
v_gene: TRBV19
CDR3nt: TGTGCCAGTAGTATTGGGCCCAGAGGTGAAAAACTGTTTTTT
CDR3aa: CASSIGPRGEKLFF

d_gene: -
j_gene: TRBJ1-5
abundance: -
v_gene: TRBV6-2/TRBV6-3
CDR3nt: TGTGCCAGCAGCTCCGGGACCTTCAATCAGCCCCAGCATTTT
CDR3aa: CASSSGTFNQPQHF

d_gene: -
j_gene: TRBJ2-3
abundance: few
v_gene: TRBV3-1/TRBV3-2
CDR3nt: TGTGCCAGCAGCCAAGATCGATATAGGGGGAGTGATACGCAGTATTTT
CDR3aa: CASSQDRYRGSDTQYF

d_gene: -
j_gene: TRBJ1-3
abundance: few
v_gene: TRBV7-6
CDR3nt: TGTGCCAGCAGCGGGACGACAGATTTCTCTGGAAACACCATATATTTT
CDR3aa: CASSGTTDFSGNTIYF

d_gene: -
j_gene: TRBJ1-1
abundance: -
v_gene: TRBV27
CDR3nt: TGTGCCAGCAGTCTTGGACCTAACACTGAAGCTTTCTTT
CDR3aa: CASSLGPNTEAFF

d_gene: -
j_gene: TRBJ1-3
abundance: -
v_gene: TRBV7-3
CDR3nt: TGTGCCAGCAGCTTCCTAAACACCATATATTTT
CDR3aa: CASSFLNTIYF

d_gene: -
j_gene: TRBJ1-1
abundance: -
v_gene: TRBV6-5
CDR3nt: TGTGCCAGCAGTTACTCGATATCCACTGAAGCTTTCTTT
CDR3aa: CASSYSISTEAFF

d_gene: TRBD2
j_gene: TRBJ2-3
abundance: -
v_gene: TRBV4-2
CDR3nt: TGTGCCAGCAAGGGAGGGATACCCGATACGCAGTATTTT
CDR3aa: CASKGGIPDTQYF

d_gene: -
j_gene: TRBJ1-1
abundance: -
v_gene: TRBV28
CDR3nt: TGTGCCAGCAGGGACCTACAGGAGAAGAACACTGAAGCTTTCTTT
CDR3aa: CASRDLQEKNTEAFF

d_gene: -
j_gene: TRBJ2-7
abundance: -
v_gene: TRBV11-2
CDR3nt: TGTGCCAGCAGCTTAATCCCGACTCGCTCCTACGAGCAGTACTTC
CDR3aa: CASSLIPTRSYEQYF

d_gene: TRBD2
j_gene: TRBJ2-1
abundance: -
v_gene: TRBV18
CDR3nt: TGTGCCAGCTCACCACCTCGGGGGGGTCATGAGCAGTTCTTC
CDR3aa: CASSPPRGGHEQFF

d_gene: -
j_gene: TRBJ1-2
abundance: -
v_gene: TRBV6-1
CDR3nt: TGTGCCAGCAGTGAAGCGGTAGATGGATATGGCTACACCTTC
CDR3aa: CASSEAVDGYGYTF

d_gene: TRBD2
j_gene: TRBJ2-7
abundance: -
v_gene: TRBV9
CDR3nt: TGTGCCAGCAGCGTAGGACTAGCGGGCGAGCAGTACTTC
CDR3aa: CASSVGLAGEQYF

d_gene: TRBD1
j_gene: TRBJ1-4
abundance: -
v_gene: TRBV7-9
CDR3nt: TGTGCCAGCAGCTCGAGACAGGGCCGCGAAAAACTGTTTTTT
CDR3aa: CASSSRQGREKLFF

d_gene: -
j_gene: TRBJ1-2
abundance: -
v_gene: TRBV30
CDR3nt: TGTGCCTGGAGTGTGCACCGCTCATTCTATGGCTACACCTTC
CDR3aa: CAWSVHRSFYGYTF

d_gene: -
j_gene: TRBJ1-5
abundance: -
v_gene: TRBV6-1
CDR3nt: TGTGCCAGCAGTGAAGGACAGAGCAATCAGCCCCAGCATTTT
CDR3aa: CASSEGQSNQPQHF

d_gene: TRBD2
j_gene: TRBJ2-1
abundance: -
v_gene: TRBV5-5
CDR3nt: TGTGCCAGCAGCCTTGGACTAGCTCAGATCAATGAGCAGTTCTTC
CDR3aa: CASSLGLAQINEQFF

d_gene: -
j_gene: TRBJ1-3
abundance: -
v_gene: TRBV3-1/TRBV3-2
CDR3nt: TGTGCCAGCAGCCCAAACCCCTCTGGAAACACCATATATTTT
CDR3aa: CASSPNPSGNTIYF

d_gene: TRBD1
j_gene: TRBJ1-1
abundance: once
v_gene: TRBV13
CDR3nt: TGTGCCAGCAGCTCATGGACAGGGTTGAGGAACACTGAAGCTTTCTTT
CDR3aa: CASSSWTGLRNTEAFF

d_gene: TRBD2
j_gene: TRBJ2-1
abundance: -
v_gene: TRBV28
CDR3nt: TGTGCCAGCAGGCCTCCGGGACTAGCGGGTCTCAATGAGCAGTTCTTC
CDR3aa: CASRPPGLAGLNEQFF

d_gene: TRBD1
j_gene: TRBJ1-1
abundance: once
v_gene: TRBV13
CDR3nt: TGTGCCAGCAGCCCGACAGGGGACAGGGGTAAGAACACTGAAGCTTTCTTT
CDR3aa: CASSPTGDRGKNTEAFF

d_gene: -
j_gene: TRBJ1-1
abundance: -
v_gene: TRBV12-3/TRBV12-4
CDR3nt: TGTGCCAGCAGTCCTAGACAGGTAGCTGAAGCTTTCTTT
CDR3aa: CASSPRQVAEAFF

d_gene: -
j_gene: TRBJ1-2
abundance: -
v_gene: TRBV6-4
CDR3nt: TGTGCCAGCAGTGACTTTCCGACAGACATAAACTATGGCTACACCTTC
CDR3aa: CASSDFPTDINYGYTF

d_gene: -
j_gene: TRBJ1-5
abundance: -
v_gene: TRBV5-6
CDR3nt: TGTGCCAGCAGCTTGGCCGTCGGTAGCAATCAGCCCCAGCATTTT
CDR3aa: CASSLAVGSNQPQHF

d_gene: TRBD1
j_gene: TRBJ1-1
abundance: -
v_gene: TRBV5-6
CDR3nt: TGTGCCAGCAGTCGGGACAGCCTGAACACTGAAGCTTTCTTT
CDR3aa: CASSRDSLNTEAFF

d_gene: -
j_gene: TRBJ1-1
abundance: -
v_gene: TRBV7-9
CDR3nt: TGTGCCAGCAGCTTCGGGTCCACAATTGAAGCTTTCTTT
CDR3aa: CASSFGSTIEAFF

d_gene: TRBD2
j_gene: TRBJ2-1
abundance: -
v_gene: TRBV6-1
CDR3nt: TGTGCCAGCAGTGAACGGCTCGGGTCTAGCGGATACAATGAGCAGTTCTTC
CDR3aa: CASSERLGSSGYNEQFF

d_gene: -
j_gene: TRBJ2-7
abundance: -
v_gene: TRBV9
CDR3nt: TGTGCCAGCAGCCCGCGGCCGTCGGGCGAGCAGTACTTC
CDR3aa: CASSPRPSGEQYF

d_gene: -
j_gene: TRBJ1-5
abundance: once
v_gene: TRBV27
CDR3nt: TGTGCCAGCATGGGGACTAGCAATCAGCCCCAGCATTTT
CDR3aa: CASMGTSNQPQHF

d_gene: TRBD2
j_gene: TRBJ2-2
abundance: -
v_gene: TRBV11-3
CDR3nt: TGTGCCACTAGAGCGGGAGGGAACACCGGGGAGCTGTTTTTT
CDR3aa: CATRAGGNTGELFF

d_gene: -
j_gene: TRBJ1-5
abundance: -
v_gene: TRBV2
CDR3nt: TGTGCCAGCAGTGAGGGAGCGCCCAATCAGCCCCAGCATTTT
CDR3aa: CASSEGAPNQPQHF

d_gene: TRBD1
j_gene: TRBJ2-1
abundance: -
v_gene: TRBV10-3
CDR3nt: TGTGCCATCAGTGATAGGGGGCTAGTGAATGAGCAGTTCTTC
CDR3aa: CAISDRGLVNEQFF

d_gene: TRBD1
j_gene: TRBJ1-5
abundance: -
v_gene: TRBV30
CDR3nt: TGTGCCTGGTCAGACAGGGAGAGTCAGCCCCAGCATTTT
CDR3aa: CAWSDRESQPQHF

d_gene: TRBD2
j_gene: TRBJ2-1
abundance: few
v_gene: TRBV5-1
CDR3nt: TGCGCCAGCAGCCCAGTAGCGGGAGGCGATAATGAGCAGTTCTTC
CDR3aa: CASSPVAGGDNEQFF

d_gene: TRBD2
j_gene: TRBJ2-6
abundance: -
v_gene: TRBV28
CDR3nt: TGTGCCAGTAAACAGACTAGCGGGAGACCTGGGGCCAACGTCCTGACTTTC
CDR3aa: CASKQTSGRPGANVLTF

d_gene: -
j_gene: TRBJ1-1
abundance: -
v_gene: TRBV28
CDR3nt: TGTGCCAGCAGTTTTCGTAGGCGGAACATGAACACTGAAGCTTTCTTT
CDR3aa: CASSFRRRNMNTEAFF

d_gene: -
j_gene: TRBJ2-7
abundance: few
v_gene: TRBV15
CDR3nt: TGTGCCACCAGCAGAGACAGGATGTACGAGCAGTACTTC
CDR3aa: CATSRDRMYEQYF

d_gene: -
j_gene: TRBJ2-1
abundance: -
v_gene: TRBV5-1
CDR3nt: TGCGCCAGCAGCTTGGTGACGGTCAATGAGCAGTTCTTC
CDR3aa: CASSLVTVNEQFF

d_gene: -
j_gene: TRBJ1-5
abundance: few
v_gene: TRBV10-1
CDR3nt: TGCGCCAGATCCGGGGGTTGTCAGCATTTT
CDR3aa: CARSGGCQHF

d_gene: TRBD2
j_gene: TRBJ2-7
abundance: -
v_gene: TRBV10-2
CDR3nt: TGCGCCAGCATCAGTCCAGCGGGAGACGAGCAGTACTTC
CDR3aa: CASISPAGDEQYF

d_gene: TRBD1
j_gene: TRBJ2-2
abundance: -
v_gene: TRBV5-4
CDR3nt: TGTGCCAGCAGAACCGGGACAGGAGTCACCGGGGAGCTGTTTTTT
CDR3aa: CASRTGTGVTGELFF

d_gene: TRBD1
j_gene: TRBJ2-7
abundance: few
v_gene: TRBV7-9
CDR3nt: TGTGCCAGCAGCTCGTGGACAGGGAGCGAGCAGTACTTC
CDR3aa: CASSSWTGSEQYF